The 21 T cell receptor beta chains given below trace back to one sample, sequenced in a study of T cells in Graves' hyperthyroidism and ophthalmopathy. Researchers took RNA transcripts and amplified the TCR beta CDR3 regions from them. The primer set for the first-round RT-PCR of the TCR CDR3 was HTBI. TCRdb independently ran MiXCR on the multiplex PCR reads; one entry per CDR3 protein. This sample has about 640,000 distinct CDR3 sequences, with 20% found just once. The specimen sequenced was blood. The receptors were sampled from a man between 25 and 39 years old with Graves' ophthalmopathy.

This clonotype has a count of ten or more. V gene TRBV30 combines with J gene TRBJ1-4; unclear D gene. Germline CDR1 GTSNPN, CDR2 SVGIG (reference sequence). The V gene lost 4 bases and the J gene lost 8 bases, with 11 bases spanning the gap. The CDR3 consists of 12 residues. The CDR3 nucleotides are TGTGCCTGGACTGACCTGGCGGAAAAACTGTTTTTT. This sequence encodes CAWTDLAEKLFF.

This clonotype has a handful of counts. The chain employs TRBV20-1 and TRBJ2-5, with TRBD2 matching over 8 bases. This CDR3 is 14 amino acids long. After removal of 6 bases from V and 1 base from J, the junction contained 7 bases not matched to a gene. Germline lookup yields CDR1 DFQATT and CDR2 SNEGSKA (reference sequence). This CDR3 is CSAHLAGGQETQYF. As DNA, the CDR3 is TGCAGTGCGCACCTAGCGGGTGGCCAAGAGACCCAGTACTTC.

The rearrangement links TRBV11-2 to TRBJ2-5; 11 positions agree with TRBD2. This CDR3 has 15 residues. Germline V CDR1 and CDR2: SGHAT, FQNNGV. Trimming removed 6 bases from V and 1 base from J; junction bases left unmatched: 4. The CDR3 protein is CASRLGLAGQETQYF. The CDR3 DNA reads TGTGCCAGCAGACTCGGACTAGCGGGCCAAGAGACCCAGTACTTC.

This chain connects TRBV5-1 to TRBJ2-7; D unclear. V dropped 3 bases and J dropped 3 bases, with 10 bases sitting between them. Germline V gene sequence: CDR1 SGHRS, CDR2 YFSETQ. The CDR3 runs to 13 residues. The CDR3 DNA follows: TGCGCCAGCAGCTCAAAGGAAAACTACGAGCAGTACTTC. It codes for CASSSKENYEQYF.

This clonotype was observed a handful of times. The rearrangement joins TRBV10-1 to TRBJ2-1; perhaps TRBD2 as D (6 bases). The CDR3 is 13 residues long. V shed 6 bases and J shed 10 bases, with 16 bases lying between them. Germline assignment: CDR1 WNHNN and CDR2 SYGVQD (reference sequence). CDR3: CASSRGLDGEQFF. The CDR3 region has the DNA TGCGCCAGCAGCCGGGGACTCGACGGGGAGCAGTTCTTC.

The table lists this clonotype with many counts. The genes are TRBV11-2 and TRBJ1-2; D uncertain. CDR1 is SGHAT and CDR2 is FQNNGV in the germline V gene. The CDR3 spans 16 residues. V was trimmed by 0 bases and J by 0 bases, leaving 11 bases between them. CDR3 sequence: CASSLEGGVPNYGYTF. DNA of the CDR3: TGTGCCAGCAGCTTAGAGGGTGGAGTCCCTAACTATGGCTACACCTTC.

This clonotype was counted only a few times. The gene calls are TRBV6-5 and TRBJ1-5, with D perhaps TRBD1 (6 bases). Germline CDR1 reads MNHEY; CDR2 reads SVGAGI. The CDR3 consists of 16 residues. V was clipped by 5 bases and J by 8 bases, with 22 bases between them. The CDR3 protein is CASSNGGTTAEKPQHF. CDR3 in DNA: TGTGCCAGCAGTAACGGGGGCACGACCGCCGAGAAGCCCCAGCATTTT.

This clonotype was seen a handful of times. V is TRBV18 and J is TRBJ1-1; D unresolved. CDR1 KGHSH and CDR2 LQKENI come from the germline V gene. V was clipped by 2 bases and J by 1 base, with 11 bases between them. The CDR3 is 15 residues long. This chain's CDR3 is CASSPLGPPNTEAFF. CDR3 nucleotides: TGTGCCAGCTCACCATTGGGTCCGCCGAACACTGAAGCTTTCTTT.

This clonotype was counted at least ten times. V usage is TRBV3-1 and J usage is TRBJ1-5; D is possibly TRBD1 (5 bases). Deletions cut 4 bases from V and 2 bases from J, with 12 bases between. The length of the CDR3 is 15 residues. Germline V gene sequence: CDR1 LGHDT, CDR2 YNNKEL (reference sequence). CDR3 in DNA: TGTGCCAGCAGCCCAGGGATAGTAGGCAATCAGCCCCAGCATTTT. This sequence encodes CASSPGIVGNQPQHF.

This sequence joins TRBV4-3 and TRBJ2-4; either TRBD1 or TRBD2 may fit D (5 bases each). The length of the CDR3 is 19 residues. Germline lookup yields CDR1 LGHNA and CDR2 YSLEER. Trimming left V 3 bases short and J 1 base short, with 22 bases between. CDR3 DNA: TGCGCCAGCAGCCAGGAAACCGGGACCCAGATTGGGGCCAAAAACATTCAGTACTTC. Amino acid sequence: CASSQETGTQIGAKNIQYF.

The chain is built from TRBV4-1 and TRBJ2-1; the D is unclear. CDR1 is MGHRA, CDR2 YSYEKL, per germline. This CDR3 has 12 residues. Trimming removed 2 bases at V and 10 bases at J, with 9 bases between. CDR3 nucleotide sequence: TGCGCCAGCAGCCAAAGAGTGAGGGAGCAGTTCTTC. It yields the protein CASSQRVREQFF.

V gene TRBV29-1 combines with J gene TRBJ1-1; 9 nucleotides line up with TRBD1. CDR1 is SQVTM and CDR2 is ANQGSEA in the germline V gene. Trimming at V came to 4 bases and at J to 4 bases, leaving 10 bases not matched to a gene. CDR3 size: 15 residues. The CDR3 loop is CSVGYRGRVGTEAFF. The DNA for the CDR3 is TGCAGCGTTGGATACAGGGGGCGCGTTGGCACTGAAGCTTTCTTT. The full variable domain, completed using reference TRBV29-1 and TRBJ1-1, is SAVISQKPSRDICQRGTSLTIQCQVDSQVTMMFWYRQQPGQSLTLIATANQGSEATYESGFVIDKFPISRPNLTFSTLTVSNMSPEDSSIYLCSVGYRGRVGTEAFFGQGTRLTVV.

This clonotype was picked up a small number of times. This chain uses TRBV4-1 with TRBJ1-5, with D perhaps TRBD1 (6 bases). V was clipped by 6 bases and J by 7 bases, with 25 bases between them. The V gene's germline CDR1 is MGHRA and CDR2 YSYEKL. This CDR3 has 17 amino acids. As DNA, the CDR3 is TGCGCCAGCAGAACTTATCCAGGGGAGGGGGGCGACCAGCCCCAGCATTTT. Translating it yields CASRTYPGEGGDQPQHF.

This clonotype appeared many times. This rearrangement joins TRBV11-2 to TRBJ2-6, with 11 nucleotides matching TRBD1. Germline trimming cut 10 bases from V and 1 base from J; bases unmatched to any gene: 6. The CDR3 is made up of 16 amino acids. Germline assignment: CDR1 SGHAT and CDR2 FQNNGV. CDR3 in amino acids: CATGQGAVSGANVLTF. DNA for the CDR3: TGTGCCACCGGACAGGGGGCAGTATCTGGGGCCAACGTCCTGACTTTC.

V usage is TRBV28 and J usage is TRBJ1-2, with D maybe TRBD1 (5 bases). V was clipped by 7 bases and J by 4 bases, with 19 bases between them. Germline CDR1 and CDR2: MDHEN and SYDVKM. This CDR3 contains 15 residues. The CDR3 protein is CASTDPQGGGYGYTF. For the CDR3, the DNA is TGTGCCAGCACCGATCCGCAGGGAGGTGGCTATGGCTACACCTTC.

The chain is built from TRBV5-5 and TRBJ2-2; D gene unclear. The CDR3 contains 15 residues. V lost 0 bases to trimming and J lost 3 bases, with 9 bases between them. CDR1 is SGHKS and CDR2 is YYEKEE in the germline V gene (reference sequence). The DNA of the CDR3 is TGTGCCAGCAGCTTGGAAGGGTTAGACACCGGGGAGCTGTTTTTT. Translating gives CASSLEGLDTGELFF. Together with reference TRBV5-5 and TRBJ2-2, the CDR3 gives the full variable domain: DAGVTQSPTHLIKTRGQQVTLRCSPISGHKSVSWYQQVLGQGPQFIFQYYEKEERGRGNFPDRFSARQFPNYSSELNVNALLLGDSALYLCASSLEGLDTGELFFGEGSRLTVL.

The chain couples TRBV15 to TRBJ2-7, with D perhaps TRBD2 (6 bases). This CDR3 is 13 amino acids long. The V end was cut by 5 bases, the J end by 3 bases, with 11 bases between. Germline V gives CDR1 LNHNV, CDR2 YYDKDF (reference sequence). DNA for the CDR3: TGTGCCACCAGCCGGGAGTTAGACTACGAGCAGTACTTC. Translation: CATSRELDYEQYF.

This clonotype was seen at least ten times. The genes are TRBV11-2 and TRBJ2-3; D might be TRBD2 (6 bases). V lost 1 base, J lost 5 bases, and 16 bases lay in between. The V gene's germline CDR1 is SGHAT and CDR2 FQNNGV. This CDR3 is 16 amino acids long. CDR3: CASSLGGRSRRDTQYF. In nucleotides, the CDR3 is TGTGCCAGCAGCTTAGGGGGGAGGAGCCGTCGAGATACGCAGTATTTT.

Ten or more counts support this clonotype. The gene calls are TRBV28 and TRBJ1-5; 11 nucleotides agree with TRBD1. Germline V gives CDR1 MDHEN, CDR2 SYDVKM. This CDR3 spans 15 amino acids. The V segment lost 4 bases and the J segment 4 bases; nucleotides outside the gene matches: 3. This CDR3 reads CASSSGQGVNQPQHF. The CDR3 nucleotides are TGTGCCAGCAGTTCGGGACAGGGGGTGAATCAGCCCCAGCATTTT. The whole variable domain, remainder taken from reference TRBV28 and TRBJ1-5, is DVKVTQSSRYLVKRTGEKVFLECVQDMDHENMFWYRQDPGLGLRLIYFSYDVKMKEKGDIPEGYSVSREKKERFSLILESASTNQTSMYLCASSSGQGVNQPQHFGDGTRLSIL.

There are a few counts of this clonotype. The rearrangement links TRBV27 to TRBJ2-7, with D unresolved. This CDR3 contains 17 residues. V lost 8 bases and J lost 3, with 26 bases in between. CDR1 and CDR2 from the germline V gene are MNHEY and SMNVEV (reference sequence). The CDR3 is CASRLVGEPNFYYEQYF. The CDR3, as DNA: TGTGCCAGCCGCCTAGTTGGAGAGCCCAACTTCTACTACGAGCAGTACTTC.

In this sample, this clonotype turned up once. The rearrangement links TRBV12-3 or TRBV12-4 to TRBJ2-1, with a tentative D call TRBD2 (6 bases). This CDR3 is built from 15 residues. Trimming removed 4 bases from V and 5 bases from J, with 15 bases in between. CDR3: CASSSLGGIHNEQFF. In nucleotides, the CDR3 is TGTGCCAGCAGTTCCCTCGGGGGAATTCACAATGAGCAGTTCTTC.